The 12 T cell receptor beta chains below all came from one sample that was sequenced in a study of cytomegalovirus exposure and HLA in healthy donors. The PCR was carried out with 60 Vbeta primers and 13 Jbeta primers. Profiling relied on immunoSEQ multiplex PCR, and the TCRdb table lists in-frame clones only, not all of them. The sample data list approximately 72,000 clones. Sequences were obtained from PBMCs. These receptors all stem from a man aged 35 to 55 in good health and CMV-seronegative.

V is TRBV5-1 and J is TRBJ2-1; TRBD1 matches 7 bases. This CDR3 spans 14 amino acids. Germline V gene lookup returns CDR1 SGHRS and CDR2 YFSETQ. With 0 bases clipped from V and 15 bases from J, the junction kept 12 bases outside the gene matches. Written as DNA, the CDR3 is TGCGCCAGCAGCTTGGCCGGGACAGAAGGGAGAGGGTTCTTC. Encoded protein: CASSLAGTEGRGFF.

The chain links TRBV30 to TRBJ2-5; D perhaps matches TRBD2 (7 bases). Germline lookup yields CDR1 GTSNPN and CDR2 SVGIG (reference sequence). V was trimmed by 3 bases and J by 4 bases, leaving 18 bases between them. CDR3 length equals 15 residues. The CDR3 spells CAWRAPRGAIETQYF. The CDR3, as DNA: TGTGCCTGGAGAGCGCCTCGGGGGGCCATAGAGACCCAGTACTTC.

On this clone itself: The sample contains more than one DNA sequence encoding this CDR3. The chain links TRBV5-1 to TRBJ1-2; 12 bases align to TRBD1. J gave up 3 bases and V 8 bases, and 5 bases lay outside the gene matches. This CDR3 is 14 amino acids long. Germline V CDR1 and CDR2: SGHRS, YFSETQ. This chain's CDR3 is CASRGQGAHYGYTF. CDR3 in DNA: TGCGCCAGTAGGGGACAGGGGGCTCACTATGGCTACACCTTC.

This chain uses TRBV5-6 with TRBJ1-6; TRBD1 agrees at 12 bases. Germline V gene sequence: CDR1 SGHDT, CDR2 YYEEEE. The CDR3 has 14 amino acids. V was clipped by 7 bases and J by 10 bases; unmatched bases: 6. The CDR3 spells CASQGQGAGSPLHF. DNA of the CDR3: TGTGCCAGCCAGGGACAGGGGGCAGGATCACCCCTCCACTTT.

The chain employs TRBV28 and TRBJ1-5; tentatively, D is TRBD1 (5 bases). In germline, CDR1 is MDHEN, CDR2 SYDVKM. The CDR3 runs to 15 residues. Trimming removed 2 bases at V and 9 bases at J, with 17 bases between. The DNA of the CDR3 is TGTGCCAGCAGTTTAGTAACCAGTAGGGGTGTGCCCCAGCATTTT. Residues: CASSLVTSRGVPQHF.

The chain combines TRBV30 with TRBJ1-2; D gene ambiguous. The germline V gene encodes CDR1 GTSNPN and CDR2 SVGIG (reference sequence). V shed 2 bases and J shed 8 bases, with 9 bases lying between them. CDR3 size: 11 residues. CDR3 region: CAWSFGFGYTF. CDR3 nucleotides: TGTGCCTGGAGTTTCGGGTTCGGCTACACCTTC.

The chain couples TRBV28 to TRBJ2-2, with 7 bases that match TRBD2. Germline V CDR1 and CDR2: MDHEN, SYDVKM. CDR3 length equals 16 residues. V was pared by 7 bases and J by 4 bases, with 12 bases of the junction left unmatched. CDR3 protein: CASTPSTTGGTGELFF. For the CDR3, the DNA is TGTGCCAGCACCCCGTCGACAACGGGGGGCACCGGGGAGCTGTTTTTT. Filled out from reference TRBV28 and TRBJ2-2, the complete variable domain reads DVKVTQSSRYLVKRTGEKVFLECVQDMDHENMFWYRQDPGLGLRLIYFSYDVKMKEKGDIPEGYSVSREKKERFSLILESASTNQTSMYLCASTPSTTGGTGELFFGEGSRLTVL.

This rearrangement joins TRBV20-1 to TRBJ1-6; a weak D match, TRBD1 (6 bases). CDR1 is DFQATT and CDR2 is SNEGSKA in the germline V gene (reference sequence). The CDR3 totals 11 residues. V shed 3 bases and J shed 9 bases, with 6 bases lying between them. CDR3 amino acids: CSARGASPLHF. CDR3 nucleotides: TGCAGTGCTAGGGGGGCTTCACCCCTCCACTTT.

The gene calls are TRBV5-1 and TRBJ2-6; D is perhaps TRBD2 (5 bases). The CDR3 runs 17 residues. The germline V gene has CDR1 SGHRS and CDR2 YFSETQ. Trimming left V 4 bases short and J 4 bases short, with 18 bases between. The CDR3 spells CASSRPHEAAGANVLTF. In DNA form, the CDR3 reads TGCGCCAGCAGCAGACCTCATGAAGCGGCCGGGGCCAACGTCCTGACTTTC.

For the CDR3, the DNA is TGTGCCAGTAGTAACAACAGGGAGAACACTGAAGCTTTCTTT. It codes for CASSNNRENTEAFF. The rearrangement joins TRBV19 to TRBJ1-1; TRBD1 might be the D (6 bases). Trimming cost V 4 bases and J 1 base, with 10 bases left between them. The CDR3 runs 14 residues. Germline lookup yields CDR1 LNHDA and CDR2 SQIVND (reference sequence).

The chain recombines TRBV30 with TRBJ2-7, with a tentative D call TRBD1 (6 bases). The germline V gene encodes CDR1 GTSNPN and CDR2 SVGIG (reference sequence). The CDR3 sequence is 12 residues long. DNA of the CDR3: TGTGCGGGGGCCGGGTGGTCCTACGAGCAGTACTTC. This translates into CAGAGWSYEQYF.

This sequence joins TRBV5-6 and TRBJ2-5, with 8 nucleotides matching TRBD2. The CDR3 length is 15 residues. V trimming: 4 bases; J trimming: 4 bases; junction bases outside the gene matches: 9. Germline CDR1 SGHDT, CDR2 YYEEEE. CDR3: CASSIPGTSGETQYF. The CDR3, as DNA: TGTGCCAGCAGCATCCCCGGGACTAGTGGAGAGACCCAGTACTTC.